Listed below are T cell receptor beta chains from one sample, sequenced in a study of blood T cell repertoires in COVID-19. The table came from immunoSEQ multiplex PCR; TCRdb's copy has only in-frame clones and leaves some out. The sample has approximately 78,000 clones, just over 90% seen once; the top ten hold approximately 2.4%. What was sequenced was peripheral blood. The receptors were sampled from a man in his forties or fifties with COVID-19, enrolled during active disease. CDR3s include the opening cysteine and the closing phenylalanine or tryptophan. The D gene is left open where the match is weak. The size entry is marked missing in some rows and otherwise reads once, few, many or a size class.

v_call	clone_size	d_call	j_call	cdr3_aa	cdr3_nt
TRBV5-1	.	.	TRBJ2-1	CASSLDAGNNEQFF	TGCGCCAGCAGCTTGGATGCAGGAAACAATGAGCAGTTCTTC
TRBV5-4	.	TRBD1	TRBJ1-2	CASSLDRGGYGYTF	TGTGCCAGCAGCCTCGACAGGGGTGGCTATGGCTACACCTTC
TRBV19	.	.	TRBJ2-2	CASDPRTNTGELFF	TGTGCCAGCGACCCGAGGACGAACACCGGGGAGCTGTTTTTT
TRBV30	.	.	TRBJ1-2	CAWSGQDLNYGYTF	TGTGCCTGGAGTGGGCAGGATCTAAACTATGGCTACACCTTC
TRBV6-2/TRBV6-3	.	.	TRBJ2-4	CASSPPQAMLGKNIQYF	TGTGCCAGCAGCCCTCCCCAGGCAATGCTTGGCAAAAACATTCAGTACTTC
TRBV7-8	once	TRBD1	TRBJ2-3	CASSRDSMGVRTQYF	TGTGCCAGCAGCCGGGACAGTATGGGAGTTCGTACGCAGTATTTT
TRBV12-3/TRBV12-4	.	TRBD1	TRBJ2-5	CASSLGQRETQYF	TGTGCCAGCAGTTTGGGACAGCGGGAGACCCAGTACTTC
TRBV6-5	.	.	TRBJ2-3	CASGRRRVGDTQYF	TGTGCCAGCGGACGGAGGAGGGTGGGGGATACGCAGTATTTT
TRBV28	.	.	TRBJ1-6	CASRLPAGANSPLHF	TGTGCCAGCAGACTTCCTGCAGGGGCCAATTCACCCCTCCACTTT
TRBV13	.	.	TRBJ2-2	CASSASNTGELFF	TGTGCCAGCAGCGCTAGTAACACCGGGGAGCTGTTTTTT
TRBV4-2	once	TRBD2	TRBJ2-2	CASSQDTLAATNTGELFF	TGTGCCAGCAGCCAAGATACCCTAGCGGCAACGAACACCGGGGAGCTGTTTTTT
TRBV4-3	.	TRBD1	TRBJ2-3	CASSQQDRGADTQYF	TGCGCCAGCAGCCAACAGGACAGGGGAGCAGATACGCAGTATTTT
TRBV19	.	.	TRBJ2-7	CASNMGRGSYEQYF	TGTGCCAGTAATATGGGTCGGGGATCCTACGAGCAGTACTTC
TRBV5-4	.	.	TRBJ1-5	CASSLGGVEAVRGGWHF	TGTGCCAGCAGCCTAGGAGGGGTGGAGGCGGTTCGAGGTGGTTGGCATTTT
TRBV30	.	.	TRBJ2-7	CAWSVERSYEQYF	TGTGCCTGGAGTGTAGAACGGTCCTACGAGCAGTACTTC
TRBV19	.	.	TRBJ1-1	CASSIEPENTEAFF	TGTGCCAGTAGTATAGAACCAGAGAACACTGAAGCTTTCTTT
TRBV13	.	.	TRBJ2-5	CASSLEVGREETQYF	TGTGCCAGCAGCTTAGAGGTGGGTCGGGAAGAGACCCAGTACTTC
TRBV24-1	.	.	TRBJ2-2	CATSDYRQENTGELFF	TGTGCCACCAGTGATTACAGGCAGGAGAACACCGGGGAGCTGTTTTTT
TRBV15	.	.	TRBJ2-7	CATSRDAEDEQYF	TGTGCCACCAGCAGAGATGCGGAAGACGAGCAGTACTTC
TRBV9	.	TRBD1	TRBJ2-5	CASSETGAHQETQYF	TGTGCCAGCAGCGAAACAGGGGCCCACCAAGAGACCCAGTACTTC
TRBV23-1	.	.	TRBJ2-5	CASSQFGQHQETQYF	TGCGCCAGCAGTCAATTTGGGCAGCACCAAGAGACCCAGTACTTC
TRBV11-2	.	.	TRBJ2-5	CASSQNSQETQYF	TGTGCCAGCAGCCAGAACAGCCAAGAGACCCAGTACTTC
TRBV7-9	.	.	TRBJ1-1	CASSTPTAMNTEAFF	TGTGCCAGCAGCACACCGACAGCGATGAACACTGAAGCTTTCTTT
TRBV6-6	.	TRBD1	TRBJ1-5	CASSYDDRGAGQPQHF	TGTGCCAGCAGTTACGACGACAGGGGTGCGGGTCAGCCCCAGCATTTT
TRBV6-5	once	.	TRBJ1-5	CASRRDPNQPQHF	TGTGCCAGCAGGAGGGATCCAAATCAGCCCCAGCATTTT
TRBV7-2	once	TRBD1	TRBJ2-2	CASSLVTGVPGELFF	TGTGCCAGCAGCTTAGTTACAGGGGTCCCCGGGGAGCTGTTTTTT
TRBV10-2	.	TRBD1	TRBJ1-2	CASRLGTGGGYGYTF	TGCGCCAGCAGACTTGGGACAGGGGGCGGCTATGGCTACACCTTC
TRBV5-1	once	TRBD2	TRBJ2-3	CASSLVLAGGSTDTQYF	TGCGCCAGCAGCTTGGTCCTAGCGGGAGGAAGCACAGATACGCAGTATTTT
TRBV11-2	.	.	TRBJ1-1	CASSLEGGMNTEAFF	TGTGCCAGCAGCTTAGAGGGGGGAATGAACACTGAAGCTTTCTTT
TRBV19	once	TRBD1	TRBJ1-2	CASSSTGDRDYGYTF	TGTGCCAGTAGTAGCACCGGCGACAGGGACTATGGCTACACCTTC
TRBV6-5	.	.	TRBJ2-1	CASSTRDEQFF	TGTGCCAGCAGTACACGGGATGAGCAGTTCTTC
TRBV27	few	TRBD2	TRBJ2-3	CATGGRLADTQYF	TGTGCCACGGGAGGTCGTTTGGCAGATACGCAGTATTTT
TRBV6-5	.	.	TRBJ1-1	CASREGGTDEAFF	TGTGCCAGCAGGGAGGGGGGGACTGATGAAGCTTTCTTT
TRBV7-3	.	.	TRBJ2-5	CASSLIGGASETQYF	TGTGCCAGCAGCTTAATAGGCGGCGCGTCGGAGACCCAGTACTTC
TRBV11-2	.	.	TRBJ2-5	CASSDSAGKETQYF	TGTGCCAGCAGCGACTCGGCAGGGAAAGAGACCCAGTACTTC
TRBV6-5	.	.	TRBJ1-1	CASTRGGEAFF	TGTGCCAGCACCCGGGGGGGCGAAGCTTTCTTT
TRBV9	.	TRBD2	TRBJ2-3	CASSAGLATDTQYF	TGTGCCAGCAGCGCGGGACTAGCGACCGATACGCAGTATTTT
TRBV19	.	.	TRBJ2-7	CASSITRTPYPYEQYF	TGTGCCAGTAGTATAACTCGGACACCTTACCCCTACGAGCAGTACTTC
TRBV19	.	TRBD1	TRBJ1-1	CASGDRGRPEAFF	TGTGCCAGTGGTGACAGGGGGCGACCTGAAGCTTTCTTT
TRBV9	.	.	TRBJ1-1	CASSAGVNTEAFF	TGTGCCAGCAGCGCAGGGGTGAACACTGAAGCTTTCTTT
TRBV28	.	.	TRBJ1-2	CASRNGLIYGYTF	TGTGCCAGCAGAAATGGACTTATCTATGGCTACACCTTC
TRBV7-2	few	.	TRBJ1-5	CASSTYRASNQPQHF	TGTGCCAGCAGCACCTACAGGGCTAGCAATCAGCCCCAGCATTTT
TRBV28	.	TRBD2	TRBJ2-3	CASSPSGLRTDTQYF	TGTGCCAGCAGCCCTAGCGGGTTACGCACAGATACGCAGTATTTT
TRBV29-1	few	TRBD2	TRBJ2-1	CSVEATSLRAQFF	TGCAGCGTTGAAGCGACTAGCCTCCGGGCGCAGTTCTTC
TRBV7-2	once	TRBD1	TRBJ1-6	CASSSDRDRSPLHF	TGTGCCAGCAGCTCGGACAGGGACCGTTCACCCCTCCACTTT
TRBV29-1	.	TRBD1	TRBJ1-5	CSVGTGGGDQPQHF	TGCAGCGTGGGGACAGGGGGAGGGGATCAGCCCCAGCATTTT
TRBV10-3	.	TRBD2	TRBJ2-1	CAISELGTSGTSGNEQFF	TGTGCCATCAGTGAGTTAGGGACTAGCGGGACCTCCGGGAATGAGCAGTTCTTC
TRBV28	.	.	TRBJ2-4	CASSEDSRGNIQYF	TGTGCCAGCAGTGAGGACAGTCGGGGAAACATTCAGTACTTC
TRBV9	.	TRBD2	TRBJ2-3	CASSVGPAGSDTQYF	TGTGCCAGCAGCGTAGGGCCAGCGGGGTCAGATACGCAGTATTTT